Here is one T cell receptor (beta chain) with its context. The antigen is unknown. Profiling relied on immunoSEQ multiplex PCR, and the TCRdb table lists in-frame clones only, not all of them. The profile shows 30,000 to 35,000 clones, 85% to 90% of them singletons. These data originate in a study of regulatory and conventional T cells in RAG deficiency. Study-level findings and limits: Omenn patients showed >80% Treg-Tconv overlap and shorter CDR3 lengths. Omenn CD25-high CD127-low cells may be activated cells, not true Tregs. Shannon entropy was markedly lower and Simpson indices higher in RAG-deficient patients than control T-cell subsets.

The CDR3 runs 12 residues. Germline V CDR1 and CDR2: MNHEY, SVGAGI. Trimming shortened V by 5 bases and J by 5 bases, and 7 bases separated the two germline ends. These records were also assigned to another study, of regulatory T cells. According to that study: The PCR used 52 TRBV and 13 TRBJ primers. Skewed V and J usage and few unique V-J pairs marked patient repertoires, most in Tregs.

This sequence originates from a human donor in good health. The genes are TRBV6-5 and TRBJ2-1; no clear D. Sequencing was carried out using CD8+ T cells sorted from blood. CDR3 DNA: TGTGCCAGCAGTGACGACAACAATGAGCAGTTCTTC. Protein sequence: CASSDDNNEQFF.